This TCR beta chain was identified in a study of blood T cells in healthy people across ages. Overall study context: Template switching picked up about one barcoded beta molecule for each two T cells. Broader study findings: Diversity estimates drawn from one million T cells were deemed underestimates.

With respect to this clonotype: Its specificity is not known.

Isolating PBMCs gave at least 6 million of these cells per sample. CDR1 is SGHTA and CDR2 is FQGNSA in the germline V gene. Trimming removed 5 bases at V and 5 bases at J, with 12 bases between. CDR3 length: 13 residues. A second roughly 6 to 12 cycle PCR used barcoded and J-beta primers. The template-switch adaptor was a 5' adaptor with 12 random nucleotides. It tagged each cDNA molecule. In TCRdb, the 5' RACE reads were re-called with MiXCR into one record per CDR3 protein. The profile shows 700,000 to 950,000 distinct CDR3 sequences, more than 45% of them singletons. The source of this sequence is a man younger than 40 in good health. What was sequenced was blood. The chain links TRBV7-2 to TRBJ2-5, with D perhaps TRBD1 (6 bases). CDR3: CASSGRTGETQYF. CDR3 nucleotide sequence: TGTGCCAGCAGCGGGCGCACAGGGGAGACCCAGTACTTC. Drawing the rest from reference TRBV7-2 and TRBJ2-5, the complete variable domain is GAGVSQSPSNKVTEKGKDVELRCDPISGHTALYWYRQSLGQGLEFLIYFQGNSAPDKSGLPSDRFSAERTGGSVSTLTIQRTQQEDSAVYLCASSGRTGETQYFGPGTRLLVL.